Presented here are 28 T cell receptor beta chains from one specimen sequenced in a study of blood T cells in healthy people across ages. A sample-barcoded 5' primer and a J-beta primer mix were used in a second PCR of about 7 to 12 cycles. TCRdb re-derived calls from the 5' RACE reads in MiXCR, one entry per CDR3 protein. The table lists 1.5 million to 2 million distinct CDR3 sequences, 49% of them singletons. The sequencing input was blood. The receptors were sampled from a woman aged 40 to 49 in good health.

As concerns this clonotype: A read error may account for a junction end that differs from germline. The chain uses TRBV4-3 and TRBJ2-5, with 13 nucleotides matching TRBD2. CDR1 is LGHNA and CDR2 is YSLEER in the germline V gene. This CDR3 spans 19 amino acids. The CDR3 sequence: CASSHRPGTSGEYQETRYF. CDR3 nucleotide sequence: TGCGCCAGCAGCCATCGTCCCGGGACTAGCGGGGAGTACCAAGAGACCCGGTACTTC.

V is TRBV7-3 and J is TRBJ2-3; D not certain. V lost 3 bases to trimming and J lost 5 bases, with 12 bases between them. Germline CDR1 and CDR2: SGHTA and FQGTGA. The CDR3 totals 14 residues. CDR3 sequence (DNA): TGTGCCAGCAGCTTGGACCATGACCTAGATACGCAGTATTTT. It yields the protein CASSLDHDLDTQYF.

On this clonotype: A junction end diverges from the germline sequence, so it may reflect a read error. This rearrangement joins TRBV6-2 or TRBV6-3 to TRBJ1-2; 7 bases are shared with TRBD1. Germline assignment: CDR1 MNHEY and CDR2 SVGEGT. The CDR3 consists of 13 residues. CDR3 sequence reads: CASSHDRAYRYTF. The CDR3 DNA reads TGTGCCAGCAGTCATGACAGGGCCTATCGCTACACCTTC.

As to this clonotype: An end of the junction differs from the germline gene, which may be a read error. The chain carries TRBV5-1 and TRBJ2-3, with 10 nucleotides matching TRBD2. CDR3 length equals 15 residues. CDR1 is SGHRS and CDR2 is YFSETQ in the germline V gene. CDR3 protein: CDSSLGTSVTDTQYF. The DNA for the CDR3 is TGCGACAGCAGCCTCGGGACTAGCGTCACAGATACGCAGTATTTT. The whole variable domain, filled in from reference TRBV5-1 and TRBJ2-3, reads KAGVTQTPRYLIKTRGQQVTLSCSPISGHRSVSWYQQTPGQGLQFLFEYFSETQRNKGNFPGRFSGRQFSNSRSEMNVSTLELGDSALYLCDSSLGTSVTDTQYFGPGTRLTVL.

This clonotype was picked up a small number of times. The J gene is TRBJ2-6, the V gene TRBV28; D is undetermined. Germline lookup yields CDR1 MDHEN and CDR2 SYDVKM. The ends were cut back, 5 bases at V and 0 bases at J, with 8 bases in the middle. This CDR3 is built from 15 residues. The CDR3 loop is CASSRDGSGANVLTF. The CDR3 nucleotides are TGTGCCAGCAGTCGAGACGGCTCTGGGGCCAACGTCCTGACTTTC.

This chain connects TRBV4-1 to TRBJ2-7; tentative D call: TRBD2 (6 bases). The germline V gene encodes CDR1 MGHRA and CDR2 YSYEKL. The CDR3 extends over 13 amino acids. Trimming pared 0 bases from V and 10 bases from J, leaving 13 bases between. In nucleotides, the CDR3 is TGCGCCAGCAGCCAAGAGGGAAGGGAGGCCCAGTACTTC. It encodes CASSQEGREAQYF.

The chain joins TRBV29-1 to TRBJ2-1, with TRBD1 matching over 8 bases. Germline loops: CDR1 SQVTM, CDR2 ANQGSEA. This CDR3 has 13 residues. Trimming removed 7 bases from V and 9 bases from J; junction bases left unmatched: 11. CDR3 DNA: TGCAGCGCTGGACAGGGACTGGGGGGTGAGCAGTTCTTC. Protein: CSAGQGLGGEQFF.

This chain joins TRBV20-1 and TRBJ2-1, with D possibly matching TRBD1 (6 bases). V was shortened by 5 bases and J by 0 bases, with 14 bases between the two germline ends. The CDR3 runs 15 residues. Per germline, CDR1 DFQATT and CDR2 SNEGSKA (reference sequence). The CDR3 DNA reads as TGCAGTGCTCCGTCACAGGGTAGCTCCTACAATGAGCAGTTCTTC. Amino acids: CSAPSQGSSYNEQFF.

This chain connects TRBV5-1 to TRBJ2-7; 10 bases are shared with TRBD1. The CDR3 has 17 amino acids. J was trimmed by 7 bases and V by 2 bases; bases with no gene match: 15. CDR1 and CDR2 (germline): SGHRS, YFSETQ. The CDR3 region has the DNA TGCGCCAGCAGCTTTATGGGACAGGGGAGCTCCTACAATGAGCAGTACTTC. Protein sequence: CASSFMGQGSSYNEQYF.

This chain joins TRBV28 and TRBJ2-1; D is undetermined. Per the germline V gene, CDR1 is MDHEN and CDR2 is SYDVKM. V was trimmed by 3 bases and J by 8 bases, leaving 8 bases between them. The CDR3 consists of 12 residues. The CDR3 spells CASSFFIDEQFF. As DNA, the CDR3 is TGTGCCAGCAGTTTTTTTATCGATGAGCAGTTCTTC.

The rearrangement uses TRBV3-1 and TRBJ2-6; 7 bases fit TRBD1. The germline V gene has CDR1 LGHDT and CDR2 YNNKEL (reference sequence). The CDR3 contains 16 residues. Trimming cost V 3 bases and J 1 base; bases outside gene matches: 3. The DNA for the CDR3 is TGTGCCAGCAGCCACTCAGGGGGATCTGGGGCCAACGTCCTGACTTTC. As protein: CASSHSGGSGANVLTF.

The chain couples TRBV29-1 to TRBJ2-7; D possibly matches TRBD1 or TRBD2 (5 bases each). Germline-derived CDR1 and CDR2 are SQVTM and ANQGSEA. The V gene lost 6 bases and the J gene lost 1 base, with 13 bases spanning the gap. This CDR3 comprises 13 residues. CDR3 region: CSVVERTSYEQYF. The CDR3 DNA sequence: TGCAGCGTCGTGGAGCGGACATCCTACGAGCAGTACTTC.

As to this clonotype: One junction end disagrees with the germline gene, perhaps due to a read error. The rearrangement joins TRBV3-1 to TRBJ1-5, with a weak D call TRBD1 (6 bases). CDR1 and CDR2 (germline): LGHDT, YNNKEL (reference sequence). This CDR3 comprises 13 residues. The CDR3 loop reads CASSRTVNQLQHF. In nucleotides, the CDR3 is TGTGCCAGCAGCCGGACAGTCAATCAGCTCCAGCATTTT.

The V gene is TRBV12-3 or TRBV12-4, the J gene TRBJ2-7; tentatively, D is TRBD2 (5 bases). With 10 bases removed from V and 2 bases from J, the gap between germline ends came to 18 bases. This CDR3 region has 14 residues. The CDR3 reads CATAAGDLTYEQYF. CDR3 coding DNA: TGTGCCACGGCCGCCGGGGATCTAACCTACGAGCAGTACTTC.

This clonotype was seen more than once but under ten times. The chain has TRBV25-1 and TRBJ1-2, with no clear D. This CDR3 is 15 amino acids long. Between the trimmed V and J ends, which lost 0 bases and 2 bases, there was a span of 10 bases. The V gene's germline CDR1 is MGHDK and CDR2 SYGVNS. CDR3 in DNA: TGTGCCAGCAGTGAATATGGCGCGGCCAACTATGGCTACACCTTC. This codes for CASSEYGAANYGYTF.

V gene TRBV7-2 combines with J gene TRBJ2-1; 9 positions agree with TRBD2. V was clipped by 5 bases and J by 3 bases; unmatched bases: 8. The CDR3 is made up of 16 amino acids. Germline loops: CDR1 SGHTA, CDR2 FQGNSA. The CDR3 DNA is TGTGCCAGCAGCCCCCAACTAGCGGGTTTCTACAATGAGCAGTTCTTC. Its translation: CASSPQLAGFYNEQFF.

CDR3 sequence: CASSITTGSSYEQYF. The CDR3 bases are TGTGCCAGCAGCATAACGACAGGGTCTTCCTACGAGCAGTACTTC. The chain combines TRBV7-8 with TRBJ2-7; 7 bases agree with TRBD1. V was pared by 5 bases and J by 1 base, with 8 bases of the junction left unmatched. Germline V gives CDR1 SGHVS, CDR2 FQNEAQ. There are 15 residues in the CDR3.

The V and J genes are TRBV6-5 and TRBJ2-7, with D perhaps matching TRBD1 (5 bases). Germline V gene sequence: CDR1 MNHEY, CDR2 SVGAGI. V lost 7 bases, J lost 7 bases, and 11 bases lay in between. The CDR3 runs 11 residues. CDR3 protein: CASTKGVEQYF. The CDR3 region has the DNA TGTGCCAGCACTAAAGGGGTAGAGCAGTACTTC.

This sequence joins TRBV3-1 and TRBJ1-6, with 8 positions matching TRBD1. The CDR3 contains 17 residues. V dropped 0 bases and J dropped 10; count of bases not matched to a gene: 11. The germline gives CDR1 LGHDT, CDR2 YNNKEL (reference sequence). CDR3 protein: CASSQDLQGAVRSPLHF. The CDR3 region has the DNA TGTGCCAGCAGCCAAGATCTGCAGGGGGCGGTCAGATCACCCCTCCACTTT.

This chain connects TRBV20-1 to TRBJ2-7; D is perhaps TRBD2 (5 bases). Trimming pared 0 bases from V and 1 base from J, leaving 10 bases between. The CDR3 sequence is 14 residues long. Germline lookup yields CDR1 DFQATT and CDR2 SNEGSKA (reference sequence). CDR3 sequence: CSARDVEGSYEQYF. The CDR3 DNA sequence: TGCAGTGCTAGAGATGTCGAGGGTTCCTACGAGCAGTACTTC.

This chain links TRBV7-2 with TRBJ2-4; D not resolved. The J call may be faulty, since TRBJ2-5 better matches the DNA end. CDR1 SGHTA and CDR2 FQGNSA come from the germline V gene. The CDR3 is 14 amino acids. The CDR3 DNA reads as TGTGCCAGCAGCTTAGGTGCGGTAGAAGAGACCCAGTACTTC. Translation: CASSLGAVEETQYF.

The J gene is TRBJ2-5, the V gene TRBV7-2; D is tentatively TRBD1 or TRBD2 (6 bases each). Germline V gene data show CDR1 as SGHTA and CDR2 as FQGNSA. Deletions cut 3 bases from V and 11 bases from J, with 19 bases between. This CDR3 spans 14 amino acids. CDR3 nucleotides: TGTGCCAGCAGCTTGCAGACCGCTCAGGGGAGGCAGTACTTC. It yields the protein CASSLQTAQGRQYF. Based on the CDR3 plus reference TRBV7-2 and TRBJ2-5, the full variable domain is GAGVSQSPSNKVTEKGKDVELRCDPISGHTALYWYRQSLGQGLEFLIYFQGNSAPDKSGLPSDRFSAERTGGSVSTLTIQRTQQEDSAVYLCASSLQTAQGRQYFGPGTRLLVL.

V usage is TRBV5-1 and J usage is TRBJ2-1, with D possibly matching TRBD1 (5 bases). The CDR3 sequence is 12 residues long. V dropped 7 bases and J dropped 4 bases, with 9 bases sitting between them. The germline CDR1 and CDR2 sequences are SGHRS and YFSETQ. CDR3 coding DNA: TGCGCCAGCCAGGGCCGGTACAATGAGCAGTTCTTC. Its protein is CASQGRYNEQFF.

The V and J genes are TRBV7-3 and TRBJ2-1; the D is unclear. The CDR3 runs to 13 residues. V gave up 5 bases and J gave up 7 bases, with 12 bases separating them. Per the germline V gene, CDR1 is SGHTA and CDR2 is FQGTGA. CDR3: CASSLNIGNEQFF. In nucleotides, the CDR3 is TGTGCCAGCAGCCTGAATATAGGGAATGAGCAGTTCTTC.

This clonotype was found a few times. The chain employs TRBV4-3 and TRBJ2-1; D may match TRBD1 or TRBD2 (5 bases each). Germline CDR1 LGHNA, CDR2 YSLEER. Trimming stripped 1 base from V and 9 bases from J, with 13 bases between. The CDR3 is 14 residues long. As DNA, the CDR3 is TGCGCCAGCAGCCAAGTGGGGACCCCTAGTGAGCAGTTCTTC. Encoded protein: CASSQVGTPSEQFF.

The chain is built from TRBV20-1 and TRBJ2-5, with D unclear. The CDR3 loop spans 12 amino acids. CDR1 and CDR2 from the germline V gene are DFQATT and SNEGSKA (reference sequence). Trimming cost V 3 bases and J 2 bases, with 7 bases left between them. CDR3 sequence reads: CSASPEQETQYF. The CDR3 DNA follows: TGCAGTGCTAGTCCAGAGCAAGAGACCCAGTACTTC.

This clonotype was observed a handful of times. The chain is built from TRBV29-1 and TRBJ2-3; 11 nucleotides align to TRBD2. Germline V gene data show CDR1 as SQVTM and CDR2 as ANQGSEA. The CDR3 spans 14 residues. V dropped 3 bases and J dropped 7; count of bases not matched to a gene: 6. Here the CDR3 DNA reads TGCAGCGTTGAGTTCCTAGCGGGGGGTTATACGCAGTATTTT. Translation gives CSVEFLAGGYTQYF.

CDR3 loop: CASSYSERGGETQYF. DNA for the CDR3: TGTGCCAGCAGTTACTCGGAGAGGGGTGGAGAGACCCAGTACTTC. This sequence joins TRBV6-5 and TRBJ2-5, with D perhaps given as TRBD1 or TRBD2 (5 bases each). CDR3 length: 15 residues. The V end lost 0 bases, the J end lost 4 bases, and 12 bases lay between the germline ends. The germline V gene has CDR1 MNHEY and CDR2 SVGAGI.